Listed below are T cell receptor beta chains from one sample, sequenced in a study of cytomegalovirus exposure and HLA in healthy donors. The method was immunoSEQ multiplex PCR; TCRdb's version includes in-frame clones alone and lacks a portion of them. Counted here are about 70,000 clones, 68% occurring once; the ten biggest clones make up roughly 9.7%. Sequenced material: PBMCs. These receptors originate from a young woman in good health and CMV-seronegative. The conserved cysteine and the conserved F or W are not part of the CDR3 here. D genes are given only for firm matches.

d_call,j_call,v_call,cdr3_aa
TRBD1,TRBJ2-3,TRBV27,ASSLGAGGVTDTQY
NA,TRBJ1-5,TRBV6-5,ASSLTGYSNQPQH
NA,TRBJ1-5,TRBV5-4,ASSPQGQQPQH
NA,TRBJ2-7,TRBV9,ASSVTGTTYEQY
NA,TRBJ2-4,TRBV5-1,ASSSPSTGDIQY
NA,TRBJ1-1,TRBV4-2,ASSQDPGLNTEAF
TRBD2,TRBJ2-3,TRBV7-3,ASSSSLAGSTDTQY
TRBD1,TRBJ1-4,TRBV9,ASSVGDRGLEKLF
TRBD2,TRBJ2-5,TRBV9,ASSGGTSSKTQY
TRBD1,TRBJ1-1,TRBV10-3,AISRQGGNTEAF
TRBD1,TRBJ1-2,TRBV4-1,ASSQGDSGYGYT
NA,TRBJ2-7,TRBV14,ASSQVTRGEQY
NA,TRBJ2-7,TRBV29-1,SVGTGIGNYEQY
NA,TRBJ1-4,TRBV7-6,ASSPPKGATNEKLF
TRBD1,TRBJ1-4,TRBV5-6,ASSLQGTGDEKLF
NA,TRBJ2-3,TRBV7-3,ASSLDSNTDTQY
TRBD1,TRBJ1-2,TRBV5-1,ASSLGDRGVGYT
NA,TRBJ1-6,TRBV7-9,ASSPGQNNSPLH
TRBD1,TRBJ2-2,TRBV7-9,ASSFRQGPPRNGELF
TRBD1,TRBJ1-2,TRBV9,ASSNPGQVSSGRYGYT
NA,TRBJ2-7,TRBV4-1,ASSRGFDEQY
NA,TRBJ1-2,TRBV9,ASSPVGRAAGYT
TRBD2,TRBJ2-7,TRBV11-3,ASSGRTSGGHGGSYEQY
TRBD2,TRBJ2-3,TRBV30,AWRPRGDTDTQY
NA,TRBJ2-1,TRBV6-5,ASSQFAGPDREQF
NA,TRBJ2-7,TRBV4-2,ASSQVERPSYEQY
TRBD2,TRBJ2-1,TRBV7-7,ASSMGGWQNNEQF
NA,TRBJ2-2,TRBV6-1,ASSDQTEFGELF
TRBD2,TRBJ2-3,TRBV7-8,ASSLLAGAVY
NA,TRBJ1-6,TRBV5-1,ASSLGQYNSPLH
NA,TRBJ1-2,TRBV19,ASSGRGYGYT
NA,TRBJ1-5,TRBV19,ASSIKVTGYSNQPQH
TRBD1,TRBJ1-1,TRBV19,ASGQGTEAF
NA,TRBJ2-3,TRBV10-3,AISARAGNTDTQY
NA,TRBJ1-1,TRBV6-6,ASTIGGGNTEAF
NA,TRBJ2-7,TRBV6-1,ASSEDGRTSYEQY
NA,TRBJ2-3,TRBV11-3,ASSAYRDRDTQY
NA,TRBJ2-2,TRBV11-3,ASSNPGTHYTGELF
NA,TRBJ2-1,TRBV30,AWRAGTNYNEQF
NA,TRBJ2-2,TRBV6-4,ASSTEGANTGELF
TRBD1,TRBJ1-2,TRBV19,ASMGQGGYGYT
NA,TRBJ2-1,TRBV7-3,ASSLGHSSDEQF
NA,TRBJ2-6,TRBV6-4,ASSDSSGGANVLT
NA,TRBJ1-1,TRBV4-1,ASSAQESGGVPPAEAF
TRBD1,TRBJ1-6,TRBV18,ASSPLDRGHSPLH
NA,TRBJ2-5,TRBV18,ASTGGIQETQY
NA,TRBJ1-3,TRBV28,ASRETGNTIY